The next 20 T cell receptor beta chains were all read from a single sample in a study of T cell responses to AZD1222 COVID-19 vaccine. TCRdb's copy holds only in-frame clones and misses some; the assay was immunoSEQ multiplex PCR. The sample has around 92,000 clones; about nine tenths are singletons. The source material was peripheral blood, sampled on day 0 of AZD1222 vaccination. The receptors shown here come from an adult in good health.

This clone was seen just once. The gene calls are TRBV4-2 and TRBJ1-5; D remains ambiguous. This CDR3 comprises 15 residues. Germline CDR1 LGHNA, CDR2 YNFKEQ. Deletions cut 0 bases from V and 0 bases from J, with 6 bases between. The CDR3 coding sequence is TGTGCCAGCAGCCAAGATTTGAGTAGCAATCAGCCCCAGCATTTT. Its protein is CASSQDLSSNQPQHF.

The chain carries TRBV29-1 and TRBJ1-2, with D tentatively TRBD1 (5 bases). Trimming left V 5 bases short and J 6 bases short, with 10 bases between. Per germline, CDR1 SQVTM and CDR2 ANQGSEA. The CDR3 is 11 residues long. CDR3 nucleotide sequence: TGCAGCGTTTATCAGGGAAATGGCTACACCTTC. Its protein product is CSVYQGNGYTF.

This sequence joins TRBV5-1 and TRBJ2-1, with D unresolved. CDR1 is SGHRS and CDR2 is YFSETQ in the germline V gene. The CDR3 is made up of 16 amino acids. The V and J ends lost 0 bases and 0 bases respectively, with 10 bases between them. The CDR3 sequence: CASSLGTGRSYNEQFF. DNA for the CDR3: TGCGCCAGCAGCTTGGGTACGGGTCGCTCCTACAATGAGCAGTTCTTC.

This clone was counted once. CDR3 nucleotides: TGTGCCAGTAGAACAGGCCGGAACACTGAAGCTTTCTTT. Encoded protein: CASRTGRNTEAFF. This chain uses TRBV19 with TRBJ1-1; TRBD1 might be the D (5 bases). The germline gives CDR1 LNHDA, CDR2 SQIVND (reference sequence). The germline V and J ends were trimmed by 6 bases and 1 base, with 9 bases remaining between them. This CDR3 has 13 amino acids. Together with reference TRBV19 and TRBJ1-1, the CDR3 gives the full variable domain: DGGITQSPKYLFRKEGQNVTLSCEQNLNHDAMYWYRQDPGQGLRLIYYSQIVNDFQKGDIAEGYSVSREKKESFPLTVTSAQKNPTAFYLCASRTGRNTEAFFGQGTRLTVV.

This rearrangement joins TRBV6-5 to TRBJ2-1; a weak D match, TRBD2 (7 bases). This CDR3 spans 15 amino acids. Trimming shortened V by 6 bases and J by 2 bases, and 14 bases separated the two germline ends. CDR1 MNHEY and CDR2 SVGAGI come from the germline V gene. CDR3 nucleotide sequence: TGTGCCAGCAGGAAAGGGGGGGGCCCCTACAATGAGCAGTTCTTC. Translated, it gives CASRKGGGPYNEQFF.

This clone has just a few counts. This chain uses TRBV27 with TRBJ1-6; D remains ambiguous. V gave up 6 bases and J gave up 6 bases, with 21 bases separating them. Germline lookup yields CDR1 MNHEY and CDR2 SMNVEV (reference sequence). This CDR3 is built from 17 residues. The CDR3 sequence: CASSPLLGSVGNSPLHF. Written as DNA, the CDR3 is TGTGCCAGCAGCCCGCTCCTGGGTTCCGTGGGTAATTCACCCCTCCACTTT.

The V call is TRBV7-9, the J call TRBJ2-3; D is ambiguous. Germline lookup yields CDR1 SEHNR and CDR2 FQNEAQ (reference sequence). The CDR3 spans 15 residues. Trimming pared 5 bases from V and 2 bases from J, leaving 14 bases between. DNA of the CDR3: TGTGCCAGCAGCCGGAGTGCAGCATACACAGATACGCAGTATTTT. Translating it yields CASSRSAAYTDTQYF. Together with reference TRBV7-9 and TRBJ2-3, the CDR3 gives the full variable domain: DTGVSQNPRHKITKRGQNVTFRCDPISEHNRLYWYRQTLGQGPEFLTYFQNEAQLEKSRLLSDRFSAERPKGSFSTLEIQRTEQGDSAMYLCASSRSAAYTDTQYFGPGTRLTVL.

The sample holds a few counts of this clone. The chain links TRBV19 to TRBJ1-2, with a weak D call TRBD1 (5 bases). The germline V gene encodes CDR1 LNHDA and CDR2 SQIVND (reference sequence). The ends were cut back, 10 bases at V and 4 bases at J, with 19 bases in the middle. The CDR3 is 14 residues long. The CDR3 loop is CATRTFRTLYGYTF. For the CDR3, the DNA is TGTGCCACCAGAACCTTCCGGACACTCTATGGCTACACCTTC.

The V and J genes are TRBV29-1 and TRBJ1-1; no definite D call. Germline values: CDR1 SQVTM, CDR2 ANQGSEA. The CDR3 contains 9 residues. V was shortened by 3 bases and J by 12 bases, with 8 bases between the two germline ends. CDR3 sequence: CSVDRDPFF. The DNA for the CDR3 is TGCAGCGTTGACCGGGATCCTTTCTTT.

The sample holds one count of this clone. V gene TRBV19 combines with J gene TRBJ2-5; D may be TRBD2 (6 bases). CDR1 is LNHDA and CDR2 is SQIVND in the germline V gene (reference sequence). Trimming pared 7 bases from V and 5 bases from J, leaving 14 bases between. The CDR3 length is 13 residues. Here the CDR3 reads CASTVTGAETQYF. CDR3 DNA sequence: TGTGCCAGTACCGTTACGGGAGCGGAGACCCAGTACTTC.

The chain combines TRBV18 with TRBJ1-1; a possible D gene is TRBD1 (6 bases). CDR3 size: 17 residues. The V gene lost 2 bases and the J gene lost 4 bases, with 20 bases spanning the gap. Germline-derived CDR1 and CDR2 are KGHSH and LQKENI. CDR3 sequence (DNA): TGTGCCAGCTCACCATCAACCGGGGGACAATACGGCACTGAAGCTTTCTTT. Translated: CASSPSTGGQYGTEAFF.

The chain couples TRBV2 to TRBJ2-1; a possible D gene is TRBD2 (6 bases). Germline-derived CDR1 and CDR2 are SNHLY and FYNNEI. The CDR3 spans 11 residues. V gave up 8 bases and J gave up 9 bases, with 11 bases separating them. The CDR3: CASGRGPEQFF. Written as DNA, the CDR3 is TGTGCCAGCGGGCGGGGACCTGAGCAGTTCTTC.

V and J are TRBV27 and TRBJ1-4; D perhaps matches TRBD1 (6 bases). Per germline, CDR1 MNHEY and CDR2 SMNVEV (reference sequence). V dropped 6 bases and J dropped 8 bases, with 16 bases sitting between them. The CDR3 sequence is 14 residues long. The CDR3 here is CASSTTRGGEKLFF. The CDR3 bases are TGTGCCAGCAGCACGACACGGGGGGGCGAAAAACTGTTTTTT.

V gene TRBV5-1 combines with J gene TRBJ1-1; no clear D. CDR3 length: 16 amino acids. Trimming pared 2 bases from V and 1 base from J, leaving 15 bases between. Per germline, CDR1 SGHRS and CDR2 YFSETQ. The CDR3 DNA reads TGCGCCAGCAGCTTTGTACCGTCGAGAGGGAACACTGAAGCTTTCTTT. Its protein is CASSFVPSRGNTEAFF.

This clone appeared a few times. The CDR3 is CASSRGNRNSPLHF. The CDR3 DNA follows: TGTGCCAGCAGTCGGGGGAACAGGAATTCACCCCTCCACTTT. The chain recombines TRBV6-5 with TRBJ1-6, with D tentatively TRBD1 (5 bases). V lost 5 bases and J 7 bases, leaving 12 bases between the germline ends. The CDR3 spans 14 residues. CDR1 MNHEY and CDR2 SVGAGI come from the germline V gene.

The rearrangement uses TRBV6-1 and TRBJ1-6, with 8 positions matching TRBD1. This CDR3 is built from 13 residues. Germline lookup yields CDR1 MNHNS and CDR2 SASEGT. J gave up 17 bases and V 1 base, and 7 bases lay outside the gene matches. CDR3 sequence reads: CASSEGVDRAVHF. CDR3 coding DNA: TGTGCCAGCAGTGAAGGCGTGGACAGGGCGGTCCACTTT.

This clone was seen just once. The chain uses TRBV11-2 and TRBJ2-7, with D hard to call. V lost 4 bases and J 6 bases, leaving 7 bases between the germline ends. The V gene's germline CDR1 is SGHAT and CDR2 FQNNGV. CDR3 length: 11 residues. CDR3 sequence: CASSSSVEQYF. CDR3 DNA: TGTGCCAGCAGCTCATCCGTCGAGCAGTACTTC.

The V and J genes are TRBV18 and TRBJ2-1, with 10 bases that match TRBD2. Germline CDR1 and CDR2: KGHSH and LQKENI. V shed 3 bases, J shed 7 bases, and the junction held 6 bases outside the gene matches. CDR3 length: 15 residues. The CDR3 DNA reads as TGTGCCAGCTCACCCGGACTAGCGGAGCGGAATGAGCAGTTCTTC. Protein sequence: CASSPGLAERNEQFF.

The chain couples TRBV30 to TRBJ2-7; 7 nucleotides align to TRBD2. This CDR3 has 14 amino acids. Germline-derived CDR1 and CDR2 are GTSNPN and SVGIG (reference sequence). J lost 0 bases, V lost 4 bases, and 6 bases had no gene match. CDR3 in amino acids: CAWTRGGVSYEQYF. The CDR3 DNA sequence: TGTGCCTGGACGCGCGGGGGAGTCTCCTACGAGCAGTACTTC.

The V and J genes are TRBV7-2 and TRBJ1-1; no definite D call. Trimming shortened V by 5 bases and J by 7 bases, and 11 bases separated the two germline ends. The CDR3 covers 12 residues. Germline CDR1 and CDR2: SGHTA and FQGNSA. The CDR3 nucleotides read TGTGCCAGCAGCCCGAACGAAAGTGAAGCTTTCTTT. Protein product: CASSPNESEAFF.